This TCR beta chain appears in the sequencing data of a study of cytomegalovirus exposure and HLA in healthy donors. To note about this clone: What it binds is not known.

Study-level points and caveats: Presence/absence analyses rested on an assumption that sequencing depth was roughly uniform across donors. A likely sequencing artifact accounted for one observed cluster of highly shared sequence variants.

CDR1 is SQVTM and CDR2 is ANQGSEA in the germline V gene. CDR3 length: 13 amino acids. V was cut by 1 base and J by 10 bases, with 16 bases left in between. 60 Vbeta and 13 Jbeta primers were used in PCR. Profiling relied on immunoSEQ multiplex PCR, and the TCRdb table lists in-frame clones only, not all of them. The table has 95,000 to 150,000 clones, under 85% seen once; the top ten hold 10% to 15%. The sequenced material came from PBMCs. The rearrangement joins TRBV29-1 to TRBJ1-1, with a tentative D call TRBD1 (5 bases). The origin of this receptor is a woman in her thirties or forties in good health and CMV-seropositive. The DNA of the CDR3 is TGCAGCGTTGAAGGAGGACACAGGACAAGAGCTTTCTTT. It yields the protein CSVEGGHRTRAFF.